These 28 T cell receptor beta chains were all obtained from the same sample, sequenced in a study of blood T cell repertoires in COVID-19. TCRdb's copy holds only in-frame clones and misses some; the assay was immunoSEQ multiplex PCR. This table holds roughly 320,000 clones, approximately 90% found once. The specimen was peripheral blood. These receptors all come from a woman aged 50 to 65 with COVID-19, enrolled during active disease.

The rearrangement uses TRBV18 and TRBJ1-1, with 8 bases identical to TRBD1. This CDR3 is 16 amino acids long. Germline V gene data show CDR1 as KGHSH and CDR2 as LQKENI. The V gene end was trimmed by 3 bases and the J gene end by 1 base; junction bases not matched to a gene: 7. CDR3 DNA: TGTGCCAGCTCACCGACTTTCGGACAGGGGAACACTGAAGCTTTCTTT. Translation gives CASSPTFGQGNTEAFF.

The V call is TRBV11-2, the J call TRBJ2-3, with 8 bases aligning to TRBD2. Trimming removed 1 base from V and 0 bases from J; junction bases left unmatched: 12. Germline assignment: CDR1 SGHAT and CDR2 FQNNGV. The CDR3 loop spans 19 amino acids. In DNA form, the CDR3 reads TGTGCCAGCAGCTTAGGGCTATTAGCGGGAAGCACTAGCACAGATACGCAGTATTTT. Translating it yields CASSLGLLAGSTSTDTQYF.

The V and J genes are TRBV19 and TRBJ2-1; 7 bases are shared with TRBD1. Germline trimming cut 3 bases from V and 5 bases from J; bases unmatched to any gene: 4. Germline V lookup: CDR1 LNHDA, CDR2 SQIVND (reference sequence). The CDR3 covers 14 residues. The CDR3: CASSMRQGHNEQFF. CDR3 DNA sequence: TGTGCCAGTAGTATGAGACAGGGCCACAATGAGCAGTTCTTC.

V gene TRBV28 combines with J gene TRBJ1-4, with 7 bases fitting TRBD1. The V gene's germline CDR1 is MDHEN and CDR2 SYDVKM. The junction had 3 bases not matched to a gene; V was cut back by 4 bases and J by 4 bases. The CDR3 runs to 14 residues. The DNA for the CDR3 is TGTGCCAGCAGTTGGGACAGAATTAATGAAAAACTGTTTTTT. This translates into CASSWDRINEKLFF.

This clone was seen many times. V gene TRBV27 combines with J gene TRBJ2-5; TRBD2 aligns across 12 bases. This CDR3 is 17 amino acids long. The ends lost 5 bases at V and 5 bases at J; junction bases unmatched: 12. Looked up from germline, CDR1 is MNHEY and CDR2 is SMNVEV (reference sequence). The DNA for the CDR3 is TGTGCCAGCAGTCCCGAACTAGCGGGAGGCCCGCCGGAGACCCAGTACTTC. Residues: CASSPELAGGPPETQYF.

This clone came up once. The J gene is TRBJ1-1, the V gene TRBV10-2; perhaps TRBD1 as D (6 bases). The CDR3 spans 13 residues. Germline CDR1 WSHSY, CDR2 SAAADI. Trimming took 7 bases from V and 1 from J, leaving 10 bases between them. In nucleotides, the CDR3 is TGCGCCAGCACCGTACAGGGGAACACTGAAGCTTTCTTT. It is translated as CASTVQGNTEAFF.

This clone was observed a single time. V and J are TRBV6-5 and TRBJ2-1, with TRBD2 identical over 12 bases. V gave up 10 bases and J gave up 6 bases; unmatched junction bases: 10. Germline assignment: CDR1 MNHEY and CDR2 SVGAGI. CDR3 size: 15 residues. CDR3 sequence: CATVLAGGPSNEQFF. In nucleotides, the CDR3 is TGTGCCACCGTTCTAGCGGGAGGGCCGTCCAATGAGCAGTTCTTC.

This clone was counted a single time. The chain recombines TRBV3-1 (or the pseudogene TRBV3-2) with TRBJ2-3; TRBD2 matches at 16 bases. Germline V CDR1 and CDR2: LGHDT, YNNKEL (reference sequence). The CDR3 loop spans 13 amino acids. Trimming cost V 3 bases and J 13 bases; bases outside gene matches: 1. CDR3 DNA sequence: TGTGCCAGCAGCCATGGGACTAGCGGGGGGGAGTATTTT. It specifies CASSHGTSGGEYF.

V is TRBV3-1 (or the pseudogene TRBV3-2) and J is TRBJ1-5; D not certain. CDR1 is LGHDT, CDR2 YNNKEL, per germline (reference sequence). The length of the CDR3 is 15 residues. V was pared by 1 base and J by 4 bases, with 11 bases between. The CDR3 spells CASSQGGRENQPQHF. The CDR3 nucleotides are TGTGCCAGCAGCCAAGGAGGCCGGGAGAATCAGCCCCAGCATTTT.

Turning to this clone: The sample contains more than one DNA sequence encoding this CDR3. The V call is TRBV6-2 or TRBV6-3, the J call TRBJ2-1, with a possible D match to TRBD2 (6 bases). Germline V gives CDR1 MNHEY, CDR2 SVGEGT. The CDR3 loop spans 15 amino acids. V lost 6 bases and J 0 bases, leaving 12 bases between the germline ends. The CDR3 spells CASSLSGPSYNEQFF. CDR3 DNA sequence: TGTGCCAGCAGCCTTAGCGGACCCTCCTACAATGAGCAGTTCTTC.

The gene calls are TRBV4-3 and TRBJ2-1, with D tentatively TRBD2 (6 bases). From germline, CDR1 is LGHNA and CDR2 YSLEER. This CDR3 comprises 18 residues. V was clipped by 0 bases and J by 0 bases, with 15 bases between them. The CDR3 is CASSQDTVGGYSYNEQFF. CDR3 nucleotide sequence: TGCGCCAGCAGCCAAGATACGGTTGGGGGGTACTCCTACAATGAGCAGTTCTTC.

The rearrangement uses TRBV18 and TRBJ1-3, with a tentative D call TRBD1 (6 bases). The CDR3 extends over 15 amino acids. V gave up 5 bases and J gave up 0 bases, with 11 bases separating them. Germline V gene lookup returns CDR1 KGHSH and CDR2 LQKENI. CDR3 coding DNA: TGTGCCAGCTCAGCTACAGGGAGCTCTGGAAACACCATATATTTT. The encoded protein is CASSATGSSGNTIYF.

This sequence joins TRBV6-6 and TRBJ2-7; possibly TRBD2 for D (5 bases). Per germline, CDR1 MNHNY and CDR2 SVGAGI (reference sequence). The length of the CDR3 is 14 residues. The V and J ends lost 6 bases and 4 bases respectively, with 16 bases between them. This chain's CDR3 is CASRAGASSYEQYF. The CDR3 region has the DNA TGTGCCAGCAGGGCCGGAGCTAGCTCGTACGAGCAGTACTTC.

This chain links TRBV7-6 with TRBJ1-6, with a possible D match to TRBD1 (5 bases). The V gene lost 5 bases and the J gene lost 4 bases, with 9 bases spanning the gap. This CDR3 spans 14 amino acids. The germline V gene encodes CDR1 SGHVS and CDR2 FNYEAQ. The CDR3 is CASSPRGYNSPLHF. DNA of the CDR3: TGTGCCAGCAGCCCCCGGGGGTATAATTCACCCCTCCACTTT.

The V gene is TRBV27, the J gene TRBJ2-7; a possible D gene is TRBD2 (7 bases). Trimming stripped 5 bases from V and 4 bases from J, with 18 bases between. The germline V gene encodes CDR1 MNHEY and CDR2 SMNVEV (reference sequence). The CDR3 has 15 amino acids. CDR3 protein: CASSLQGRARYEQYF. The CDR3, as DNA: TGTGCCAGCAGTCTTCAGGGGAGGGCCAGATACGAGCAGTACTTC.

V usage is TRBV5-5 and J usage is TRBJ2-7; the match to TRBD1 covers 7 bases. This CDR3 contains 15 residues. Germline V lookup: CDR1 SGHKS, CDR2 YYEKEE (reference sequence). The V segment lost 0 bases and the J segment 4 bases; nucleotides outside the gene matches: 7. DNA of the CDR3: TGTGCCAGCAGCTTGGAGGGGGCGCCCTTTTACGAGCAGTACTTC. This gives the protein CASSLEGAPFYEQYF.

The rearrangement joins TRBV10-3 to TRBJ2-6; D perhaps matches TRBD2 (5 bases). The CDR3 is 17 residues long. V was trimmed by 2 bases and J by 0 bases, leaving 11 bases between them. In germline, CDR1 is ENHRY, CDR2 SYGVKD. The DNA of the CDR3 is TGTGCCATCAGTGAGACCACCGGGATCTCTGGGGCCAACGTCCTGACTTTC. Its protein product is CAISETTGISGANVLTF.

This chain connects TRBV28 to TRBJ1-2; 7 bases fit TRBD1. The CDR3 runs to 15 residues. Germline trimming cut 4 bases from V and 5 bases from J; bases unmatched to any gene: 10. The germline V gene has CDR1 MDHEN and CDR2 SYDVKM. The CDR3 DNA follows: TGTGCCAGCAGTTCCCCAGGGGGGAACCCTTATGGCTACACCTTC. The encoded protein is CASSSPGGNPYGYTF.

The chain combines TRBV18 with TRBJ1-1; D is perhaps TRBD1 (5 bases). This CDR3 has 12 amino acids. Germline CDR1 KGHSH, CDR2 LQKENI. V was trimmed by 6 bases and J by 11 bases, leaving 16 bases between them. The DNA of the CDR3 is TGTGCCAGCTCGCAGCCAAGTGGGGGGGCTTTCTTT. Its protein is CASSQPSGGAFF. Looking up the rest from reference TRBV18 and TRBJ1-1 gives the full variable domain: NAGVMQNPRHLVRRRGQEARLRCSPMKGHSHVYWYRQLPEEGLKFMVYLQKENIIDESGMPKERFSAEFPKEGPSILRIQQVVRGDSAAYFCASSQPSGGAFFGQGTRLTVV.

The chain links TRBV24-1 to TRBJ2-7; 9 bases map to TRBD1. V lost 5 bases, J lost 5 bases, and 3 bases stayed unmatched. In germline, CDR1 is KGHDR, CDR2 SFDVKD. This CDR3 spans 13 amino acids. CDR3 loop: CATSAGQGNEQYF. The CDR3 DNA sequence: TGTGCCACCAGTGCCGGACAGGGGAACGAGCAGTACTTC.

The chain is built from TRBV19 and TRBJ2-5; 8 nucleotides align to TRBD2. J was trimmed by 5 bases and V by 8 bases; bases with no gene match: 10. Germline V gives CDR1 LNHDA, CDR2 SQIVND (reference sequence). The CDR3 runs to 14 residues. The CDR3 nucleotides are TGTGCCAGTCAACGGGAGGGTCGGGATGAGACCCAGTACTTC. Encoded protein: CASQREGRDETQYF.

The rearrangement links TRBV7-2 to TRBJ2-1; TRBD1 aligns across 7 bases. The CDR3 extends over 14 amino acids. Trimming cost V 4 bases and J 9 bases; bases outside gene matches: 9. Per the germline V gene, CDR1 is SGHTA and CDR2 is FQGNSA. The CDR3 nucleotides are TGTGCCAGCAGCTCGAACAGGGGAAAGGGTGAGCAGTTCTTC. Amino acid sequence: CASSSNRGKGEQFF.

CDR3 sequence (DNA): TGCGCCAGCAGCGAAGGACAGGGGGCGGTTGAAAAACTGTTTTTT. Its translation: CASSEGQGAVEKLFF. The chain carries TRBV5-1 and TRBJ1-4; the match to TRBD1 covers 11 bases. This CDR3 comprises 15 residues. Trimming removed 4 bases from V and 7 bases from J; junction bases left unmatched: 6. Per germline, CDR1 SGHRS and CDR2 YFSETQ.

The chain employs TRBV19 and TRBJ2-1, with 9 bases aligning to TRBD2. The CDR3 runs to 16 residues. Germline CDR1 LNHDA, CDR2 SQIVND (reference sequence). The V segment lost 4 bases and the J segment 2 bases; nucleotides outside the gene matches: 6. CDR3 loop: CASSKGSGGTYNEQFF. The CDR3 bases are TGTGCCAGTAGTAAGGGTAGCGGGGGCACCTACAATGAGCAGTTCTTC. Supplemented by reference TRBV19 and TRBJ2-1, the full variable domain reads DGGITQSPKYLFRKEGQNVTLSCEQNLNHDAMYWYRQDPGQGLRLIYYSQIVNDFQKGDIAEGYSVSREKKESFPLTVTSAQKNPTAFYLCASSKGSGGTYNEQFFGPGTRLTVL.

This clone occurred many times. The chain joins TRBV20-1 to TRBJ1-2; no reliable D call. In germline, CDR1 is DFQATT, CDR2 SNEGSKA (reference sequence). V lost 3 bases, J lost 4 bases, and 6 bases lay in between. The CDR3 runs 11 residues. CDR3 amino acids: CSASSVYGYTF. For the CDR3, the DNA is TGCAGTGCTAGTTCGGTCTATGGCTACACCTTC.

The chain links TRBV5-6 to TRBJ2-5, with D possibly TRBD2 on 6 matching bases. This CDR3 has 14 amino acids. Germline CDR1 reads SGHDT; CDR2 reads YYEEEE. Between the trimmed V and J ends, which lost 5 bases and 4 bases, there was a span of 15 bases. The CDR3 nucleotides read TGTGCCAGCAGGCACCGGGACTGGCTAGAGACCCAGTACTTC. This translates into CASRHRDWLETQYF.

The CDR3 region is CASSGTQIQYF. The CDR3 bases are TGTGCCAGCTCAGGGACACAAATCCAATACTTC. V gene TRBV18 combines with J gene TRBJ2-5; maybe TRBD1 (6 bases). The germline V and J ends were trimmed by 5 bases and 14 bases, with 15 bases remaining between them. CDR1 and CDR2 from the germline V gene are KGHSH and LQKENI. This CDR3 has 11 residues.

The rearrangement uses TRBV6-5 and TRBJ1-6; no clear D. The V gene lost 7 bases and the J gene lost 7 bases, with 14 bases spanning the gap. The CDR3 loop spans 14 amino acids. Germline V lookup: CDR1 MNHEY, CDR2 SVGAGI. The CDR3 region has the DNA TGTGCCAGCACGGCTTGGCAGGCCAATTCACCCCTCCACTTT. Its protein product is CASTAWQANSPLHF.